These 29 T cell receptor beta chains originate from one sample sequenced in a study of cytomegalovirus exposure and HLA in healthy donors. 60 Vbeta and 13 Jbeta primers were used in PCR. The assay was immunoSEQ multiplex PCR, and TCRdb's table has in-frame clones only and misses some. This sample has fewer than 150,000 clones, with around 85% found just once. The sequencing input was PBMCs. The receptors derive from a woman in her thirties in good health and CMV-seropositive.

This clone was picked up one time. V gene TRBV7-8 combines with J gene TRBJ1-2; D is unclear. The germline CDR1 and CDR2 sequences are SGHVS and FQNEAQ. This CDR3 spans 14 amino acids. The germline V and J ends were trimmed by 0 bases and 0 bases, with 5 bases remaining between them. CDR3 protein: CASSLARANYGYTF. The CDR3 DNA reads as TGTGCCAGCAGCTTAGCGAGGGCTAACTATGGCTACACCTTC.

The chain combines TRBV4-1 with TRBJ2-7; 8 nucleotides agree with TRBD2. V shed 5 bases and J 6 bases; nucleotides not matched to a gene: 9. This CDR3 spans 14 amino acids. The germline V gene encodes CDR1 MGHRA and CDR2 YSYEKL. DNA of the CDR3: TGCGCCAGCAGCACACAAGCGGGAGTAAGCGAGCAGTACTTC. Encoded protein: CASSTQAGVSEQYF.

This rearrangement joins TRBV30 to TRBJ1-5; 11 bases are a match to TRBD1. Losses at the gene ends were 0 bases for V and 7 bases for J; bases not matched to a gene: 5. Per the germline V gene, CDR1 is GTSNPN and CDR2 is SVGIG (reference sequence). The CDR3 is made up of 15 amino acids. This CDR3 reads CAWSVGQGARQPQHF. The CDR3 nucleotides read TGTGCCTGGAGTGTCGGACAGGGGGCGAGACAGCCCCAGCATTTT.

The chain carries TRBV19 and TRBJ2-1; 10 bases are a match to TRBD1. The CDR3 runs 16 residues. The V and J ends lost 5 bases and 2 bases, in that order; junction bases with no gene match: 6. Germline CDR1 and CDR2: LNHDA and SQIVND (reference sequence). The CDR3: CASSLRGQGAYNEQFF. The CDR3 region has the DNA TGTGCCAGTAGTCTCCGAGGACAGGGGGCCTACAATGAGCAGTTCTTC.

CDR3 in DNA: TGTGCCAGCAGCCCCGGGACTAGCGGGGGGGCGGGTGAGACCCAGTACTTC. Translated, it gives CASSPGTSGGAGETQYF. V is TRBV11-2 and J is TRBJ2-5; TRBD2 aligns across 16 bases. In germline, CDR1 is SGHAT, CDR2 FQNNGV. V gave up 5 bases and J gave up 5 bases; unmatched junction bases: 8. The length of the CDR3 is 17 residues. Variable domain in full (rest from reference TRBV11-2 and TRBJ2-5): EAGVAQSPRYKIIEKRQSVAFWCNPISGHATLYWYQQILGQGPKLLIQFQNNGVVDDSQLPKDRFSAERLKGVDSTLKIQPAKLEDSAVYLCASSPGTSGGAGETQYFGPGTRLLVL.

J is TRBJ1-2 and V is TRBV27; 9 nucleotides match TRBD1. This CDR3 is built from 15 residues. Germline V gene lookup returns CDR1 MNHEY and CDR2 SMNVEV (reference sequence). J lost 2 bases, V lost 5 bases, and 6 bases had no gene match. This CDR3 is CASSTPGTGNYGYTF. The CDR3, as DNA: TGTGCCAGCAGTACACCCGGGACAGGGAACTATGGCTACACCTTC.

V is TRBV5-1 and J is TRBJ1-2; a possible D gene is TRBD1 (5 bases). Germline V gives CDR1 SGHRS, CDR2 YFSETQ. The germline V and J ends were trimmed by 0 bases and 3 bases, with 12 bases remaining between them. CDR3 size: 15 residues. The DNA of the CDR3 is TGCGCCAGCAGCTTGGCCGGGCAGGGCGACTATGGCTACACCTTC. It encodes CASSLAGQGDYGYTF.

This rearrangement joins TRBV7-9 to TRBJ1-1; no clear D gene. The CDR3 spans 15 residues. Germline CDR1 reads SEHNR; CDR2 reads FQNEAQ (reference sequence). The V and J ends lost 1 base and 6 bases respectively, with 15 bases between them. The CDR3: CASSLGAPMWAEAFF. The CDR3, as DNA: TGTGCCAGCAGCTTAGGGGCTCCTATGTGGGCTGAAGCTTTCTTT.

The rearrangement links TRBV5-1 to TRBJ1-1, with D possibly matching TRBD1 (5 bases). The germline V and J ends were trimmed by 3 bases and 5 bases, with 14 bases remaining between them. The germline V gene has CDR1 SGHRS and CDR2 YFSETQ. The CDR3 loop spans 14 amino acids. The CDR3 sequence is CASSSLDGGTEAFF. Here the CDR3 DNA reads TGCGCCAGCAGCTCCCTGGACGGGGGGACTGAAGCTTTCTTT.

This chain uses TRBV2 with TRBJ1-2, with 10 bases matching TRBD1. The length of the CDR3 is 15 residues. Germline loops: CDR1 SNHLY, CDR2 FYNNEI. The V segment lost 8 bases and the J segment 8 bases; nucleotides outside the gene matches: 14. The CDR3: CASQPQTGGVNGYTF. The CDR3 coding sequence is TGTGCCAGCCAACCTCAGACAGGGGGCGTCAACGGCTACACCTTC. Together with reference TRBV2 and TRBJ1-2, the CDR3 gives the full variable domain: EPEVTQTPSHQVTQMGQEVILRCVPISNHLYFYWYRQILGQKVEFLVSFYNNEISEKSEIFDDQFSVERPDGSNFTLKIRSTKLEDSAMYFCASQPQTGGVNGYTFGSGTRLTVV.

The chain has TRBV19 and TRBJ1-1, with D tentatively TRBD1 (5 bases). V was clipped by 6 bases and J by 7 bases, with 18 bases between them. The CDR3 totals 14 residues. Germline CDR1 is LNHDA and CDR2 is SQIVND (reference sequence). The CDR3 protein is CASRDRLGGVEAFF. In DNA, the CDR3 is TGTGCCAGTAGAGACAGACTCGGGGGGGTTGAAGCTTTCTTT.

This clone was counted between two and nine times. The chain is built from TRBV5-1 and TRBJ2-7; 8 bases fit TRBD2. J gave up 6 bases and V 9 bases, and 14 bases lay outside the gene matches. Germline CDR1 is SGHRS and CDR2 is YFSETQ. This CDR3 contains 14 residues. The CDR3 bases are TGCGCCAAGGAGAGCGGGGGCCCTCCCTTCGAGCAGTACTTC. It translates to CAKESGGPPFEQYF.

The CDR3 nucleotides are TGTGCCAGCAGCAGCCTACCACTGTCTGAAGCTTTCTTT. Protein: CASSSLPLSEAFF. This chain links TRBV5-8 with TRBJ1-1; D is undetermined. V was cut by 4 bases and J by 6 bases, with 13 bases left in between. Per germline, CDR1 SGHTS and CDR2 YDEGEE. This CDR3 is 13 amino acids long.

CDR3 sequence reads: CASRPQSRGWTEAFF. In nucleotides, the CDR3 is TGTGCCAGCAGACCACAATCGAGGGGGTGGACTGAAGCTTTCTTT. J is TRBJ1-1 and V is TRBV27, with a possible D match to TRBD1 (6 bases). The CDR3 spans 15 residues. V shed 6 bases and J shed 5 bases, with 19 bases lying between them. CDR1 is MNHEY and CDR2 is SMNVEV in the germline V gene (reference sequence).

This clone was recorded only once. The J gene is TRBJ1-1, the V gene TRBV2, with 9 bases that match TRBD1. Trimming cost V 6 bases and J 6 bases; bases outside gene matches: 11. Germline V gives CDR1 SNHLY, CDR2 FYNNEI. The CDR3 is 15 amino acids. The CDR3 is CASSRGQGLEAEAFF. The CDR3 nucleotides are TGTGCCAGCAGCCGGGGACAGGGTTTGGAAGCTGAAGCTTTCTTT.

The table lists this clone with a few counts. This chain connects TRBV29-1 to TRBJ1-1, with D perhaps matching TRBD1 (5 bases). With 3 bases removed from V and 3 bases from J, the gap between germline ends came to 11 bases. Germline CDR1 is SQVTM and CDR2 is ANQGSEA. The CDR3 runs to 13 residues. Here the CDR3 reads CSVERGSDTEAFF. CDR3 bases: TGCAGCGTTGAGCGGGGGTCGGACACTGAAGCTTTCTTT.

The chain joins TRBV29-1 to TRBJ2-5, with 11 bases aligning to TRBD2. CDR1 SQVTM and CDR2 ANQGSEA come from the germline V gene. This CDR3 is built from 16 residues. V trimming: 7 bases; J trimming: 3 bases; junction bases outside the gene matches: 13. In DNA form, the CDR3 reads TGCAGCGCACTCGGACTAGCGGGCGGGAGGGAAGAGACCCAGTACTTC. Translation: CSALGLAGGREETQYF.

The rearrangement links TRBV5-1 to TRBJ2-3, with 9 bases that match TRBD1. The V gene end was trimmed by 10 bases and the J gene end by 1 base; junction bases not matched to a gene: 13. The CDR3 is made up of 16 amino acids. CDR1 SGHRS and CDR2 YFSETQ come from the germline V gene. The CDR3 coding sequence is TGCGCCTCCGGGACAGGGTGGATGTTCGGCACAGATACGCAGTATTTT. Its translation: CASGTGWMFGTDTQYF.

This chain connects TRBV18 to TRBJ1-1; perhaps TRBD1 as D (5 bases). V lost 2 bases to trimming and J lost 4 bases, with 8 bases between them. From germline, CDR1 is KGHSH and CDR2 LQKENI. The CDR3 length is 13 residues. The CDR3 region is CASSPVQGTEAFF. The CDR3 coding sequence is TGTGCCAGCTCACCAGTGCAGGGCACTGAAGCTTTCTTT.

The chain carries TRBV28 and TRBJ1-2; 9 bases map to TRBD1. Germline V lookup: CDR1 MDHEN, CDR2 SYDVKM. This CDR3 is built from 14 residues. The V and J ends lost 4 bases and 6 bases, in that order; junction bases with no gene match: 6. CDR3 protein: CASSSGQGGNGYTF. The CDR3 nucleotides read TGTGCCAGCAGTTCGGGACAGGGCGGTAATGGCTACACCTTC.

The chain combines TRBV19 with TRBJ2-7, with 9 bases aligning to TRBD2. Germline CDR1 LNHDA, CDR2 SQIVND (reference sequence). This CDR3 has 15 amino acids. The V and J ends lost 5 bases and 4 bases, in that order; junction bases with no gene match: 9. Here the CDR3 DNA reads TGTGCCAGTAGTCAGCCAGGGCTAGCGGGATACGAGCAGTACTTC. It encodes CASSQPGLAGYEQYF.

V and J are TRBV19 and TRBJ1-5; D uncertain. In germline, CDR1 is LNHDA, CDR2 SQIVND (reference sequence). CDR3 size: 12 residues. V was cut by 9 bases and J by 5 bases, with 11 bases left in between. Here the CDR3 DNA reads TGTGCCAGCCGTAAGGGAGATCAGCCCCAGCATTTT. This codes for CASRKGDQPQHF.

This rearrangement joins TRBV5-6 to TRBJ2-7; 8 nucleotides agree with TRBD1. Germline V CDR1 and CDR2: SGHDT, YYEEEE. The CDR3 has 14 amino acids. J lost 3 bases, V lost 0 bases, and 2 bases had no gene match. This CDR3 is CASSLGTGNYEQYF. The CDR3 region has the DNA TGTGCCAGCAGCTTGGGGACAGGGAACTACGAGCAGTACTTC.

Here the CDR3 DNA reads TGTGCCACCCAGAACAGGGGGCGGAACTATGGCTACACCTTC. It is translated as CATQNRGRNYGYTF. The chain recombines TRBV19 with TRBJ1-2; TRBD1 agrees at 9 bases. The CDR3 contains 14 residues. With V trimmed by 10 bases and J by 2 bases, 8 bases remained unmatched. Germline CDR1 is LNHDA and CDR2 is SQIVND (reference sequence).

This clone came up a few times. V is TRBV7-9 and J is TRBJ2-5, with 8 bases matching TRBD2. The germline CDR1 and CDR2 sequences are SEHNR and FQNEAQ (reference sequence). CDR3 length: 15 residues. V dropped 0 bases and J dropped 3; count of bases not matched to a gene: 3. CDR3 nucleotide sequence: TGTGCCAGCAGCTTAGCGCTGCGGGAGGAAGAGACCCAGTACTTC. It yields the protein CASSLALREEETQYF.

This rearrangement joins TRBV28 to TRBJ2-4, with a tentative D call TRBD2 (7 bases). Germline CDR1 is MDHEN and CDR2 is SYDVKM. This CDR3 has 11 amino acids. V lost 4 bases and J lost 14, with 12 bases in between. The CDR3 here is CASSSLGGEYF. In nucleotides, the CDR3 is TGTGCCAGCAGTTCTCTAGGGGGGGAGTACTTC.

The V and J genes are TRBV6-5 and TRBJ1-2; 7 bases match TRBD1. The trim removed 5 bases at V and 4 bases at J, leaving 10 bases unmatched. The CDR3 contains 15 residues. The V gene's germline CDR1 is MNHEY and CDR2 SVGAGI. In DNA form, the CDR3 reads TGTGCCAGCAGTGCGTACAGGGGTGTCTCCTATGGCTACACCTTC. The encoded protein is CASSAYRGVSYGYTF.

CDR3: CASSYSPGAGGYEQYF. The CDR3 bases are TGTGCCAGCAGTTACTCACCGGGCGCAGGGGGGTACGAGCAGTACTTC. The chain is built from TRBV6-5 and TRBJ2-7, with D tentatively TRBD1 (7 bases). The V gene lost 0 bases and the J gene lost 4 bases, with 16 bases spanning the gap. Germline assignment: CDR1 MNHEY and CDR2 SVGAGI. The CDR3 covers 16 residues.

The CDR3 spells CAWDRVPGNTIYF. CDR3 bases: TGTGCCTGGGACAGGGTTCCTGGAAACACCATATATTTT. V is TRBV30 and J is TRBJ1-3, with TRBD1 identical over 7 bases. V shed 5 bases, J shed 2 bases, and the junction held 3 bases outside the gene matches. CDR1 and CDR2 (germline): GTSNPN, SVGIG (reference sequence). The CDR3 is 13 amino acids.